Sequencing of this T cell receptor beta chain was carried out in a study of blood T cells in healthy people across ages. The authors ran a second PCR of about 7 to 11 cycles using a sample-barcoded 5' primer and a J-beta primer mix. Each CDR3 protein gets one entry after TCRdb re-called the 5' RACE reads with MiXCR. This sample has 650,000 to 1,000,000 distinct CDR3 sequences; 35% to 60% occur once, and the top ten carry around 18%. CDR3 length: 14 amino acids. CDR1 and CDR2 from the germline V gene are SEHNR and FQNEAQ (reference sequence). V lost 3 bases to trimming and J lost 6 bases, with 13 bases between them.

The source material was blood. The chain is built from TRBV7-9 and TRBJ2-3, with D possibly being TRBD2 (6 bases). This receptor was taken from a man older than 75 in good health. This CDR3 reads CASSLRRDGDTQYF. The DNA for the CDR3 is TGTGCCAGCAGCTTGAGGCGGGACGGGGATACGCAGTATTTT.